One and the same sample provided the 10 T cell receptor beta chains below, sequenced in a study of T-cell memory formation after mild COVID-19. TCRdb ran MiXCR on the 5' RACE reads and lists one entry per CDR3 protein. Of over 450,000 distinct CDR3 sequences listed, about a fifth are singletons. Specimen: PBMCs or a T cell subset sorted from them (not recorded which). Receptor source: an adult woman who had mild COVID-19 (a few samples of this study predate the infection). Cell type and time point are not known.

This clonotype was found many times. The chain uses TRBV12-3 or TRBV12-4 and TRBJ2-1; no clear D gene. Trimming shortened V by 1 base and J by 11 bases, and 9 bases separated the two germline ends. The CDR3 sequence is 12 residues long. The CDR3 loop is CASSLGRKKQFF. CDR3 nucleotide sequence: TGTGCCAGCAGTTTAGGTCGGAAAAAGCAGTTCTTC.

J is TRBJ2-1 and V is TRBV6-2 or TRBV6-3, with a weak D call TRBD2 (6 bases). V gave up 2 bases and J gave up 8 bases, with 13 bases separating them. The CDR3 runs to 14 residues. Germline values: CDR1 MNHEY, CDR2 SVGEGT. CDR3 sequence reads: CASSYQGGIDEQFF. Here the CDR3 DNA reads TGTGCCAGCAGTTACCAGGGAGGAATAGATGAGCAGTTCTTC.

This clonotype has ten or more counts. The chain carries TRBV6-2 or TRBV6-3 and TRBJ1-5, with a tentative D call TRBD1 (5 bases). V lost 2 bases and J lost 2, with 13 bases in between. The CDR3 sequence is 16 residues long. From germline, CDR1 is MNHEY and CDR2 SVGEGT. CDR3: CASSYGGRAGNQPQHF. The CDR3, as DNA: TGTGCCAGCAGTTACGGTGGCAGGGCAGGCAATCAGCCCCAGCATTTT.

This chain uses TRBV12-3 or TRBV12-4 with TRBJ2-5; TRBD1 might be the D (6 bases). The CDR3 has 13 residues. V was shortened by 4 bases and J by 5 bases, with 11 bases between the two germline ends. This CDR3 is CASSWGHVETQYF. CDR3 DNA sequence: TGTGCCAGCAGTTGGGGACATGTGGAGACCCAGTACTTC.

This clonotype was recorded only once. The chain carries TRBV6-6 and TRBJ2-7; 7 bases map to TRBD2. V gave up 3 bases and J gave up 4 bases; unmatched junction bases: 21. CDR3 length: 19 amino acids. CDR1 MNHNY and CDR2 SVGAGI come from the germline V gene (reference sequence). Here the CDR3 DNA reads TGTGCCAGCAGTTATGAAGGTTTGGGTACTAAGCGGGGAGTGTACGAGCAGTACTTC. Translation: CASSYEGLGTKRGVYEQYF.

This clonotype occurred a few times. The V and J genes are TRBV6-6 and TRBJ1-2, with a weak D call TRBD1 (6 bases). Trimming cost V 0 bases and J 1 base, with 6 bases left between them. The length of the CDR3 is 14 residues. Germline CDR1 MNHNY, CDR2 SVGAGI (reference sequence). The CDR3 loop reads CASSYSDSNYGYTF. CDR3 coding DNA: TGTGCCAGCAGTTACTCGGACAGTAACTATGGCTACACCTTC.

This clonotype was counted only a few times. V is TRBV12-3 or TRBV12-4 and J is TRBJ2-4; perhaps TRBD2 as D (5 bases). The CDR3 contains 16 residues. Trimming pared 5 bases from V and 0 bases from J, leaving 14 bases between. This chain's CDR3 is CASSTSGKVAKNIQYF. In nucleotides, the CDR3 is TGTGCCAGCAGTACCTCGGGGAAGGTAGCCAAAAACATTCAGTACTTC.

CDR3 nucleotides: TGTGCCAGCAGTTACTGGGGAAGCTATGGCTACACCTTC. Protein product: CASSYWGSYGYTF. This rearrangement joins TRBV6-2 or TRBV6-3 to TRBJ1-2; D remains unclear. V was clipped by 1 base and J by 4 bases, with 7 bases between them. The CDR3 has 13 residues. Germline V CDR1 and CDR2: MNHEY, SVGEGT.

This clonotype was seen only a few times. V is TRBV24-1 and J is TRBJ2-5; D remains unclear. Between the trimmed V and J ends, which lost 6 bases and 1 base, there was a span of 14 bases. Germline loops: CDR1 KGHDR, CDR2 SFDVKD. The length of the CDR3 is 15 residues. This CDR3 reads CATSSRKSTQETQYF. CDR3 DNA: TGTGCCACCAGTTCAAGGAAAAGTACCCAAGAGACCCAGTACTTC.

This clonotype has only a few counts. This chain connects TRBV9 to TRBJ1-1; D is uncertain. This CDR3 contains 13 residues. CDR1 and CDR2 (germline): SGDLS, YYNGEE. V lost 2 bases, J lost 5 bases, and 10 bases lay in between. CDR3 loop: CASSVGQRTEAFF. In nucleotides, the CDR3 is TGTGCCAGCAGCGTGGGTCAACGGACTGAAGCTTTCTTT.